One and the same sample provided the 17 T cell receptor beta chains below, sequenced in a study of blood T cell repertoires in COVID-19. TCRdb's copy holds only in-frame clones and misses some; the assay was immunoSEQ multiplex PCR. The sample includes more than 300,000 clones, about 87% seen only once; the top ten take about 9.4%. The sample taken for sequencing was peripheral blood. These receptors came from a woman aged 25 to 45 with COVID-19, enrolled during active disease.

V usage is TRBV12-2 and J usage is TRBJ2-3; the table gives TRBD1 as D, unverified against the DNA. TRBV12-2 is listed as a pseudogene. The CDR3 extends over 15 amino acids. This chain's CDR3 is CASRHRGSVTDTQYF. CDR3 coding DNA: TGTGCAAGTCGCCACAGGGGGTCGGTCACAGATACGCAGTATTTT.

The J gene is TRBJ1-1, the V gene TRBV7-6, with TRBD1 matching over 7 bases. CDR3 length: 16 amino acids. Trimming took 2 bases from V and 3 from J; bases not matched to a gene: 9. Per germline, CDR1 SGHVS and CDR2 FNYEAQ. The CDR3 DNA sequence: TGTGCCAGCAGCTTAAGGTGGGGGGACAGCTACACTGAAGCTTTCTTT. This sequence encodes CASSLRWGDSYTEAFF.

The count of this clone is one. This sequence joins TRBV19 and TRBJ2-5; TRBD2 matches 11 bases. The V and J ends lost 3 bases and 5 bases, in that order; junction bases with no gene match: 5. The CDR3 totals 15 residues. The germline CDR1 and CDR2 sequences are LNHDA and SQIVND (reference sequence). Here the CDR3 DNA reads TGTGCCAGTAGTATTAGCGGGAGGGTACAGGAGACCCAGTACTTC. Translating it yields CASSISGRVQETQYF. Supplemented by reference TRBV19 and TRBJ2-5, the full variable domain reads DGGITQSPKYLFRKEGQNVTLSCEQNLNHDAMYWYRQDPGQGLRLIYYSQIVNDFQKGDIAEGYSVSREKKESFPLTVTSAQKNPTAFYLCASSISGRVQETQYFGPGTRLLVL.

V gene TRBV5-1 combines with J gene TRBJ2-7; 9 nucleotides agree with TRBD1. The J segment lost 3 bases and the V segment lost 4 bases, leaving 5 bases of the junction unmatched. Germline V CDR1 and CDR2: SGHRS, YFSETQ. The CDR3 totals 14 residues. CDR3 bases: TGCGCCAGCAGCACCGGGACAGGGATCTACGAGCAGTACTTC. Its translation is CASSTGTGIYEQYF.

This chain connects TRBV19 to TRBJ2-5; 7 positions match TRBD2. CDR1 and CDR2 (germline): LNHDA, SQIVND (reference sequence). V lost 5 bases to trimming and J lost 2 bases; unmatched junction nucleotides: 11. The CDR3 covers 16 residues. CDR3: CASSRRSASGQETQYF. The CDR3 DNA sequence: TGTGCCAGTAGTCGGCGGTCGGCTAGCGGTCAAGAGACCCAGTACTTC.

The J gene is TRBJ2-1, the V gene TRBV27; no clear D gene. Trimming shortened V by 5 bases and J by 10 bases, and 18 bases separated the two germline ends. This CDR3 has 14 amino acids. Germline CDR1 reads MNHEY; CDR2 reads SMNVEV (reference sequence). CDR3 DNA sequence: TGTGCCAGCAGTCCATCTGCTTCGGCGGTCGAGCAGTTCTTC. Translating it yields CASSPSASAVEQFF.

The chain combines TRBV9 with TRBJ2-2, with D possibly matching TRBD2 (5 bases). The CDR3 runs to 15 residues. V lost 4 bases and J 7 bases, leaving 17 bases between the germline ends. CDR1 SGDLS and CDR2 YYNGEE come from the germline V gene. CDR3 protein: CASSLTRGPRGELFF. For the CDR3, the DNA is TGTGCCAGCAGCTTAACTAGAGGGCCTCGCGGGGAGCTGTTTTTT.

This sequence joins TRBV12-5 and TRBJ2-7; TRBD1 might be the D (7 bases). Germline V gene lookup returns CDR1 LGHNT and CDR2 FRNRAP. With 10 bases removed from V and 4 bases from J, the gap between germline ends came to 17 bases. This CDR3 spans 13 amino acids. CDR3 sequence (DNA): TGTGCTAAGAAGGAGGGGGCGACTTACGAGCAGTACTTC. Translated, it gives CAKKEGATYEQYF.

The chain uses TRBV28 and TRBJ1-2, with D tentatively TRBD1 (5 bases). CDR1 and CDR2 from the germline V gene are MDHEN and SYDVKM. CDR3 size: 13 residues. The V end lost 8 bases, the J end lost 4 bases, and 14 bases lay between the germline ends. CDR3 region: CASARGAFYGYTF. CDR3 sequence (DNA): TGTGCCAGCGCCCGCGGGGCTTTCTATGGCTACACCTTC.

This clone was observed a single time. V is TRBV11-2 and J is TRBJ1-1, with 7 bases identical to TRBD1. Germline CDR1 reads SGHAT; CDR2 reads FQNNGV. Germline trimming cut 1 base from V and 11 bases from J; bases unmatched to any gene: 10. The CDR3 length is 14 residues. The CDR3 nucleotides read TGTGCCAGCAGCTTAGTAACAGGGGAGACTGCTGCTTTCTTT. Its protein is CASSLVTGETAAFF. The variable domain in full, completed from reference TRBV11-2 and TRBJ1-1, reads EAGVAQSPRYKIIEKRQSVAFWCNPISGHATLYWYQQILGQGPKLLIQFQNNGVVDDSQLPKDRFSAERLKGVDSTLKIQPAKLEDSAVYLCASSLVTGETAAFFGQGTRLTVV.

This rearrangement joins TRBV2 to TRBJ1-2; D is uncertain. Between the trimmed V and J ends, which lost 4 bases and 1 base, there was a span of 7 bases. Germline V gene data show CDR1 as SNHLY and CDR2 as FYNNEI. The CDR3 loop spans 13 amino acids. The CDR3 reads CASSGVDNYGYTF. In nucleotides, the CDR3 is TGTGCCAGCAGTGGAGTTGATAACTATGGCTACACCTTC.

The CDR3 region is CASSTGTRAPEQYF. The CDR3 nucleotides are TGTGCCAGCAGCACCGGGACTAGGGCGCCCGAGCAGTACTTC. The chain links TRBV5-6 to TRBJ2-7, with 8 positions matching TRBD2. CDR3 size: 14 residues. Germline-derived CDR1 and CDR2 are SGHDT and YYEEEE. The trim removed 4 bases at V and 6 bases at J, leaving 9 bases unmatched. The full variable domain, rest sourced from reference TRBV5-6 and TRBJ2-7, is DAGVTQSPTHLIKTRGQQVTLRCSPKSGHDTVSWYQQALGQGPQFIFQYYEEEERQRGNFPDRFSGHQFPNYSSELNVNALLLGDSALYLCASSTGTRAPEQYFGPGTRLTVT.

As DNA, the CDR3 is TGCGCCAGCAGACGGGACAGGGTTGTATACGAGCAGTACTTC. Amino acid sequence: CASRRDRVVYEQYF. This chain links TRBV5-1 with TRBJ2-7; 9 bases match TRBD1. V was clipped by 5 bases and J by 4 bases; unmatched bases: 7. The CDR3 is 14 amino acids. Germline loops: CDR1 SGHRS, CDR2 YFSETQ.

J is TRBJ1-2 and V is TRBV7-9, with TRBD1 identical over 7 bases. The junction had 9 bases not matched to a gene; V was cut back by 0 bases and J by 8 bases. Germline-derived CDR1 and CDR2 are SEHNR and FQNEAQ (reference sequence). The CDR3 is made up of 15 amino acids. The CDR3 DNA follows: TGTGCCAGCAGCTTAGCCACAGGGGCGGTTCGGGGCTACACCTTC. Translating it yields CASSLATGAVRGYTF.

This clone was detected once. The CDR3 protein is CASRDRQETQYF. CDR3 coding DNA: TGCGCCAGCAGGGACAGACAAGAGACCCAGTACTTC. This chain joins TRBV10-2 and TRBJ2-5, with a weak D call TRBD1 (6 bases). Trimming removed 6 bases at V and 2 bases at J, with 7 bases between. Looked up from germline, CDR1 is WSHSY and CDR2 is SAAADI. This CDR3 comprises 12 residues.

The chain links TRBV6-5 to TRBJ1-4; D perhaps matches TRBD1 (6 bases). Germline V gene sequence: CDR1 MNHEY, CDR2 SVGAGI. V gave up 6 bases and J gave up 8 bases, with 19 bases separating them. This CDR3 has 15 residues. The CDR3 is CASSYLSTGREKLFF. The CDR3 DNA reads TGTGCCAGCAGCTACCTCTCGACAGGAAGAGAAAAACTGTTTTTT.

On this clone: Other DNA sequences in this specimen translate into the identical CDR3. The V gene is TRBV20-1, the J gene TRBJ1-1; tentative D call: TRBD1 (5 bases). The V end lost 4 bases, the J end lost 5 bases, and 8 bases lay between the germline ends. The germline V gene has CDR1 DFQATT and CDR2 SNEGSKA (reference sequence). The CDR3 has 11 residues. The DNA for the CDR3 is TGCAGTGCTACTCGACAGACTGAAGCTTTCTTT. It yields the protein CSATRQTEAFF.